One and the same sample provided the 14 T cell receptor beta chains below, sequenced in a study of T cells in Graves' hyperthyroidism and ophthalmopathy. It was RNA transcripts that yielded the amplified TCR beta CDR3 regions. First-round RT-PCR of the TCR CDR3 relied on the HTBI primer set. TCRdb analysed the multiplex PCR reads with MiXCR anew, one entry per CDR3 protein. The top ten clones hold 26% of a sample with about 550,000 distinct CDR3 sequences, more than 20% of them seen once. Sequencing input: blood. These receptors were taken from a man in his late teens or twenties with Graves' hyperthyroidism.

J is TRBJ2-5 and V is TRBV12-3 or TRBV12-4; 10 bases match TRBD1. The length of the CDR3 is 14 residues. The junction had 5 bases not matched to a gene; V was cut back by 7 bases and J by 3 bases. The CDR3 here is CASTPTGGEETQYF. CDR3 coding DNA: TGTGCCAGCACCCCGACAGGGGGCGAAGAGACCCAGTACTTC.

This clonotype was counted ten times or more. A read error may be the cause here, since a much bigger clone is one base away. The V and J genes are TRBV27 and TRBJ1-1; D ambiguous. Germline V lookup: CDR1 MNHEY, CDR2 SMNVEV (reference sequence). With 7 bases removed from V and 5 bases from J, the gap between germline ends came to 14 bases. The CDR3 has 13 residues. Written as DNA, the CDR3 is TGTGCCAGCACCTCGGCTTTGGGGACTGAAGCTTTCTTT. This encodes CASTSALGTEAFF.

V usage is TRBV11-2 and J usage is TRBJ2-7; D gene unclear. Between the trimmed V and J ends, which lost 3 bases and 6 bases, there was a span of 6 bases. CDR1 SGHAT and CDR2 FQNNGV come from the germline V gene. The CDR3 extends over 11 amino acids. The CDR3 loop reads CASSLVVEQYF. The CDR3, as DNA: TGTGCCAGCAGCTTGGTGGTCGAGCAGTACTTC. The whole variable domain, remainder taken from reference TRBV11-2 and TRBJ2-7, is EAGVAQSPRYKIIEKRQSVAFWCNPISGHATLYWYQQILGQGPKLLIQFQNNGVVDDSQLPKDRFSAERLKGVDSTLKIQPAKLEDSAVYLCASSLVVEQYFGPGTRLTVT.

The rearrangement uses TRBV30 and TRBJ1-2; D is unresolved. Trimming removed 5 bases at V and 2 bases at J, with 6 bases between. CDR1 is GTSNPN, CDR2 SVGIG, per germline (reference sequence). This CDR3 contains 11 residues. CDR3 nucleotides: TGTGCCTGGTTTGACAACTATGGCTACACCTTC. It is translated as CAWFDNYGYTF.

CDR3 in amino acids: CASSPRKGLGETQYF. The CDR3 DNA reads TGTGCCAGCAGTCCGCGTAAGGGGCTGGGGGAGACCCAGTACTTC. The chain combines TRBV12-3 or TRBV12-4 with TRBJ2-5; D possibly corresponds to TRBD1 (5 bases). The V end lost 5 bases, the J end lost 5 bases, and 18 bases lay between the germline ends. The CDR3 spans 15 residues.

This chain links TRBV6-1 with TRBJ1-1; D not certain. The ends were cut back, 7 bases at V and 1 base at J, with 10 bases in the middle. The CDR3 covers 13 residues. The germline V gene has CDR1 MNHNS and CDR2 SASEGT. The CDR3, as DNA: TGTGCCAGCACCATAAGGGAGAACACTGAAGCTTTCTTT. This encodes CASTIRENTEAFF.

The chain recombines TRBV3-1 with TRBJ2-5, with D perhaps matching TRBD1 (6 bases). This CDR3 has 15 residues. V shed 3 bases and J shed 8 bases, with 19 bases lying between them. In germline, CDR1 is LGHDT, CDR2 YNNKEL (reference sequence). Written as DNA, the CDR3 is TGTGCCAGCAGCCAGACAGATGGACAGAGTTTAACCCAGTACTTC. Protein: CASSQTDGQSLTQYF.

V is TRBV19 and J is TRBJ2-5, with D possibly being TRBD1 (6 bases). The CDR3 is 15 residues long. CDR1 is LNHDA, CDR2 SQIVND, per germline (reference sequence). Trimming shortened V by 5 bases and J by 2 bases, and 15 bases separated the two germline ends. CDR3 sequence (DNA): TGTGCCAGTAGTCGTGGGGGCGTCTTTCAAGAGACCCAGTACTTC. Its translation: CASSRGGVFQETQYF.

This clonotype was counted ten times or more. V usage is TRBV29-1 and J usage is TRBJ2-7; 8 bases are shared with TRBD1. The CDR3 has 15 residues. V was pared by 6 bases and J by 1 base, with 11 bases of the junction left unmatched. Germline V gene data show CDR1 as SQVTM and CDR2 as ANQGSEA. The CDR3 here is CSVYDTGQASYEQYF. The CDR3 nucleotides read TGCAGCGTGTATGATACGGGACAGGCTTCCTACGAGCAGTACTTC.

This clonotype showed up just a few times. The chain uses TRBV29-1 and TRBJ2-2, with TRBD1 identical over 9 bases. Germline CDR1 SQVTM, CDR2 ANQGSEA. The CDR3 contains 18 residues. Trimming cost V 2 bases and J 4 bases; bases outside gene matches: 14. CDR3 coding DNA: TGCAGCGTTGAATTTGAGCGGGACAGGGTTCAGGGCACCGGGGAGCTGTTTTTT. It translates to CSVEFERDRVQGTGELFF.

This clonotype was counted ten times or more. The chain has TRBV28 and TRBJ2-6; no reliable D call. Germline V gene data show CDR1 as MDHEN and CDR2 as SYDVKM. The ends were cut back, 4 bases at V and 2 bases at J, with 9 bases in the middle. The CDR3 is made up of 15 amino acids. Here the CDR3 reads CASSSRQAGANVLTF. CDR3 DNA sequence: TGTGCCAGCAGTTCGCGGCAGGCTGGGGCCAACGTCCTGACTTTC.

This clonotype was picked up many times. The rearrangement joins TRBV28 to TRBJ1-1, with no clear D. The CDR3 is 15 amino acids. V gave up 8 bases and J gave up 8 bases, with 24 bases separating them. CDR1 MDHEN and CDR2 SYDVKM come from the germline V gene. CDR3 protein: CASLGLRLDSVEAFF. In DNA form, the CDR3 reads TGTGCCAGCCTCGGACTAAGGCTCGACTCTGTCGAAGCTTTCTTT.

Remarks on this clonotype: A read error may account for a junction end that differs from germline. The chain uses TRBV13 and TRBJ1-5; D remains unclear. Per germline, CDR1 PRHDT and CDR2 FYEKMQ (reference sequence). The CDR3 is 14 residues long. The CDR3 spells CACSLYGGNQPQHF. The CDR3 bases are TGTGCCTGCAGCTTATACGGGGGCAATCAGCCCCAGCATTTT.

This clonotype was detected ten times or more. The CDR3 protein is CASSEFVTGDSGANVLTF. The CDR3, as DNA: TGTGCCAGCAGTGAATTCGTGACAGGTGACTCTGGGGCCAACGTCCTGACTTTC. V gene TRBV6-1 combines with J gene TRBJ2-6; D is perhaps TRBD1 (6 bases). The CDR3 spans 18 residues. Germline lookup yields CDR1 MNHNS and CDR2 SASEGT. V was clipped by 2 bases and J by 0 bases, with 14 bases between them.